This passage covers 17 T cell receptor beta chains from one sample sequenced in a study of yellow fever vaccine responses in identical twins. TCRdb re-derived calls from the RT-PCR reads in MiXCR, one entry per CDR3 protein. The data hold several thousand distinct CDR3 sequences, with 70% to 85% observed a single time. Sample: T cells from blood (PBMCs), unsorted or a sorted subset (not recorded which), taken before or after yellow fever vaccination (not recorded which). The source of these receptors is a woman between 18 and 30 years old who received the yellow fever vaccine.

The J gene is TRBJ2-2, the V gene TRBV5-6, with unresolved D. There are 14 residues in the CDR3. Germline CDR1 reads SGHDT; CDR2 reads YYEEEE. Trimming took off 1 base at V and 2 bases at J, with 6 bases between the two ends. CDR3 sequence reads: CASSLPLNTGELFF. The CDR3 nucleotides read TGTGCCAGCAGCTTGCCCCTTAACACCGGGGAGCTGTTTTTT.

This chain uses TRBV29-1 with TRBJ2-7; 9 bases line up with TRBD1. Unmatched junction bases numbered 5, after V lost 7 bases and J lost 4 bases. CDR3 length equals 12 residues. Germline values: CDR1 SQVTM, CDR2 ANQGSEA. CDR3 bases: TGCAGCGCCTCCGGGACAGGGTACGAGCAGTACTTC. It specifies CSASGTGYEQYF.

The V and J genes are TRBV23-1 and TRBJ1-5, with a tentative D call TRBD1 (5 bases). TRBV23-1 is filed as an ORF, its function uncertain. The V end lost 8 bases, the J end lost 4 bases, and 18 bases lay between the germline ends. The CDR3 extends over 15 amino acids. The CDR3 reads CASCLRTRPNQPQHF. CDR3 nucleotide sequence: TGCGCCAGCTGCCTCCGGACAAGGCCTAATCAGCCCCAGCATTTT.

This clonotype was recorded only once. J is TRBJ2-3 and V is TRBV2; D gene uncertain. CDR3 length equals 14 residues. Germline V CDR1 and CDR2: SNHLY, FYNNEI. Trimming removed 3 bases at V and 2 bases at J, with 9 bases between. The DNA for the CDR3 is TGTGCCAGCAGTGAGCTCCTTCCCACAGATACGCAGTATTTT. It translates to CASSELLPTDTQYF.

The CDR3 nucleotides read TGCGCCAGCCGAGACGCGATTGGCGCCAAAAACATTCAGTACTTC. This codes for CASRDAIGAKNIQYF. The chain recombines TRBV5-1 with TRBJ2-4; no clear D gene. Trimming cost V 7 bases and J 1 base, with 15 bases left between them. Germline V gives CDR1 SGHRS, CDR2 YFSETQ. The CDR3 has 15 residues.

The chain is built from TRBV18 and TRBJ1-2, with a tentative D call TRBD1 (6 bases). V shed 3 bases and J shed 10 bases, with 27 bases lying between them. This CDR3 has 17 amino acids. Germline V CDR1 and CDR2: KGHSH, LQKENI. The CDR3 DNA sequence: TGTGCCAGCTCACCCCAGATTGATAGCGGGACAACACCGGCCTACACCTTC. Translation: CASSPQIDSGTTPAYTF.

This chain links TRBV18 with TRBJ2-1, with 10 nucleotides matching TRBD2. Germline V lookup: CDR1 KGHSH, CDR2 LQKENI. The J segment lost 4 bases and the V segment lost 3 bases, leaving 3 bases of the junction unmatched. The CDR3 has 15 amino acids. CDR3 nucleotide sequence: TGTGCCAGCTCACCGCTAGCGGGAGATTACAATGAGCAGTTCTTC. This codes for CASSPLAGDYNEQFF.

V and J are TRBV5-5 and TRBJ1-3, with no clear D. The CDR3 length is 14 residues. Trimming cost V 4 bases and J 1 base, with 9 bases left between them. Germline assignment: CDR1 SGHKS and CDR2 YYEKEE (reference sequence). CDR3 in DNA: TGTGCCAGCAGCAGAGCGTTTTCTGGAAACACCATATATTTT. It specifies CASSRAFSGNTIYF.

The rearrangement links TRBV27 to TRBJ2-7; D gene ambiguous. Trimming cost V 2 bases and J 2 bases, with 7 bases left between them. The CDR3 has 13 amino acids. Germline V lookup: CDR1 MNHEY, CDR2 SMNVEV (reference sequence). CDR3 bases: TGTGCCAGCAGTTTAACCGTGGCCTACGAGCAGTACTTC. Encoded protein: CASSLTVAYEQYF.

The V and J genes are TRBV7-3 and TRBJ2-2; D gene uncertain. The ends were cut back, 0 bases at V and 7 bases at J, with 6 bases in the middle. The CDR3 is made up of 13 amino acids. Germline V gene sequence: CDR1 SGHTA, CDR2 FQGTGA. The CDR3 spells CASSLTQGGELFF. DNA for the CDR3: TGTGCCAGCAGCTTAACCCAAGGCGGGGAGCTGTTTTTT.

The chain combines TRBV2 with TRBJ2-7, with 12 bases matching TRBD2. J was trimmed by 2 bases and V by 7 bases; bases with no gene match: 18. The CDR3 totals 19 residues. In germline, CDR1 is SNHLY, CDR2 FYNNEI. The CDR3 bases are TGTGCCAGCACCTACTCGATGACTAGCGGGAGCCCCAGCCCCTACGAGCAGTACTTC. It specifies CASTYSMTSGSPSPYEQYF.

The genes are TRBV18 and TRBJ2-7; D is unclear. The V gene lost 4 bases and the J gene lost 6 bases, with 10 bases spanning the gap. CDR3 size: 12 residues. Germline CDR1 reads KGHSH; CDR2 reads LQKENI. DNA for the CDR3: TGTGCCAGCTCACGGGCCCTTAGCGAGCAGTACTTC. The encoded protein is CASSRALSEQYF.

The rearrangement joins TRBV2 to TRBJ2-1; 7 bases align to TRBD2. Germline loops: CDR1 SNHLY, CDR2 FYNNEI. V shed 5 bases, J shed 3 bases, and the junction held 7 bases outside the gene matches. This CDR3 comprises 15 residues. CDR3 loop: CASSKTSIGYNEQFF. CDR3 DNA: TGTGCCAGCAGTAAGACTAGCATCGGCTACAATGAGCAGTTCTTC.

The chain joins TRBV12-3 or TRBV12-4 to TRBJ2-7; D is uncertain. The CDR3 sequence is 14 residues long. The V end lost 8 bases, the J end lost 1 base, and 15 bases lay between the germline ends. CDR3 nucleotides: TGTGCCAGCGGGATCCATACGCTTTCCTACGAGCAGTACTTC. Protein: CASGIHTLSYEQYF.

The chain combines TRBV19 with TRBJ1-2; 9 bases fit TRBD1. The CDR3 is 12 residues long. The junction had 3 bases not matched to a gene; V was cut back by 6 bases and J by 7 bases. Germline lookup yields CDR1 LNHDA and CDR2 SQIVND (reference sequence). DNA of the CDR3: TGTGCCAGTAGCGGACAGGGGTTTGGCTACACCTTC. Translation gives CASSGQGFGYTF.

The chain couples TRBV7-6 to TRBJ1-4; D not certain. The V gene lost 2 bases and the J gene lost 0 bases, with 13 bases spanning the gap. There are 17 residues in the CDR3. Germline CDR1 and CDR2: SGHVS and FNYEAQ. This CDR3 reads CASSLFGRAATNEKLFF. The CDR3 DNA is TGTGCCAGCAGCTTATTCGGACGGGCGGCAACTAATGAAAAACTGTTTTTT.

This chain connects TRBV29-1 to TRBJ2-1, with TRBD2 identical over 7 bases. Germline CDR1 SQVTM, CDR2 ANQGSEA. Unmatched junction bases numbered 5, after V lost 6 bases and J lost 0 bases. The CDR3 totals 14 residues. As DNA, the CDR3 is TGCAGCGTCCCCGGGGGGAGCTCCTACAATGAGCAGTTCTTC. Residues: CSVPGGSSYNEQFF.